The next 9 T cell receptor beta chains were all read from a single sample in a study of cytomegalovirus exposure and HLA in healthy donors. It was with 60 Vbeta and 13 Jbeta primers that the PCR ran. Some clones are missing from TCRdb's copy, which holds only in-frame ones; the method was immunoSEQ multiplex PCR. This table has about 130,000 clones, 75% to 90% appearing once. Material for sequencing was PBMCs. Receptor source: a woman aged 35 to 49 in good health and CMV-seronegative.

The chain recombines TRBV7-2 with TRBJ2-5; 12 bases line up with TRBD1. The germline V gene encodes CDR1 SGHTA and CDR2 FQGNSA. This CDR3 has 15 amino acids. Trimming at V came to 5 bases and at J to 5 bases, leaving 6 bases not matched to a gene. The CDR3 region is CASSPRDRGRETQYF. CDR3 nucleotides: TGTGCCAGCAGCCCCCGGGACAGGGGGCGGGAGACCCAGTACTTC.

This clone was recorded a few times. The rearrangement joins TRBV9 to TRBJ1-3, with D possibly matching TRBD1 (6 bases). CDR1 and CDR2 (germline): SGDLS, YYNGEE. Trimming removed 3 bases from V and 0 bases from J, with 13 bases in between. This CDR3 comprises 16 residues. This CDR3 is CASSGTGPSSGNTIYF. CDR3 coding DNA: TGTGCCAGCAGCGGAACAGGGCCTTCCTCTGGAAACACCATATATTTT.

The rearrangement joins TRBV2 to TRBJ1-3, with unresolved D. The CDR3 consists of 13 residues. Between the trimmed V and J ends, which lost 8 bases and 0 bases, there was a span of 8 bases. CDR1 is SNHLY and CDR2 is FYNNEI in the germline V gene. The CDR3 region has the DNA TGTGCCAGCCGGGTTTACTCTGGAAACACCATATATTTT. As protein: CASRVYSGNTIYF.

The chain links TRBV4-1 to TRBJ2-7; possible D gene TRBD2, 7 bases. Germline values: CDR1 MGHRA, CDR2 YSYEKL. The CDR3 contains 14 residues. V gave up 5 bases and J gave up 6 bases, with 17 bases separating them. As DNA, the CDR3 is TGCGCCAGCAGCTTAACGCCAGGGGAGGGCGAGCAGTACTTC. Its protein is CASSLTPGEGEQYF.

The chain has TRBV6-1 and TRBJ1-5; D ambiguous. The CDR3 totals 13 residues. The V gene's germline CDR1 is MNHNS and CDR2 SASEGT. Trimming stripped 6 bases from V and 5 bases from J, with 11 bases between. The CDR3 loop reads CASRSGLDQPQHF. CDR3 nucleotides: TGTGCCAGCAGGAGCGGCCTTGATCAGCCCCAGCATTTT.

This rearrangement joins TRBV10-3 to TRBJ2-2; 10 bases match TRBD2. The length of the CDR3 is 15 residues. V lost 8 bases to trimming and J lost 4 bases; unmatched junction nucleotides: 7. The germline V gene has CDR1 ENHRY and CDR2 SYGVKD. CDR3 protein: CAIRSGGASTGELFF. In nucleotides, the CDR3 is TGTGCCATCCGGAGCGGGGGGGCGAGCACCGGGGAGCTGTTTTTT.

The chain recombines TRBV4-3 with TRBJ2-1, with 10 nucleotides matching TRBD2. Trimming cost V 4 bases and J 7 bases; bases outside gene matches: 10. Germline CDR1 LGHNA, CDR2 YSLEER. The CDR3 is 16 residues long. The DNA of the CDR3 is TGCGCCAGCAGCCCGGAACTAGCGGGGCCCCTTAATGAGCAGTTCTTC. Amino acids: CASSPELAGPLNEQFF.

In its sample, this clone was seen once. The V call is TRBV6-1, the J call TRBJ1-6, with D unresolved. The CDR3 length is 13 residues. Trimming shortened V by 3 bases and J by 10 bases, and 10 bases separated the two germline ends. Germline loops: CDR1 MNHNS, CDR2 SASEGT. CDR3 sequence (DNA): TGTGCCAGCAGTGACCTGGAGGGATCACCCCTCCACTTT. Its protein product is CASSDLEGSPLHF.

This clone appeared a single time. Other DNA variants within this sample encode the same CDR3. V is TRBV4-2 and J is TRBJ2-3; 7 bases agree with TRBD2. CDR1 LGHNA and CDR2 YNFKEQ come from the germline V gene. After removal of 1 base from V and 6 bases from J, the junction contained 4 bases not matched to a gene. This CDR3 contains 14 residues. The chain's CDR3 is CASSQGTSADTQYF. Here the CDR3 DNA reads TGTGCCAGCAGCCAAGGGACTAGTGCCGATACGCAGTATTTT.